This TCR beta chain derives from a study of OX40 agonist ivuxolimab in advanced cancers. Study outcomes and limitations: Among T cells, CD8+ cells averaged more expanded clones than CD4+ cells.

With 0 bases removed from V and 3 bases from J, the gap between germline ends came to 5 bases. This CDR3 has 13 amino acids. The V gene's germline CDR1 is MNHNS and CDR2 SASEGT. The data were produced by immunoSEQ multiplex PCR, yet TCRdb's version contains in-frame clones alone and is incomplete. The sample records tens of thousands of clones, about four fifths being singletons. A note on this clone: Its antigen is not known.

Sequenced material: CD4+ or CD8+ T cells sorted from blood, taken in a trial of the OX40 agonist ivuxolimab. The origin of this receptor is an adult with an advanced solid tumor such as melanoma, head and neck, liver or kidney cancer. J is TRBJ1-2 and V is TRBV6-1; D ambiguous. CDR3 in amino acids: CASSEAGYYGYTF. The CDR3 DNA reads as TGTGCCAGCAGTGAAGCGGGGTACTATGGCTACACCTTC.